This T cell receptor (beta chain) was observed in a study of blood T cell repertoires in COVID-19. At the level of the study: Sites across the United States, Italy and Spain contributed samples from acute and convalescent COVID-19. In each case, the material was cDNA or gDNA derived from T cells, B-cell-depleted T cells, or PBMCs.

Per the germline V gene, CDR1 is MDHEN and CDR2 is SYDVKM. The CDR3 is made up of 14 amino acids. J was trimmed by 6 bases and V by 4 bases; bases with no gene match: 5. How the authors handled the data: Researchers report that nucleated cell counts were estimated from reference gene primer amplification. Assay used: immunoSEQ multiplex PCR; TCRdb lists only in-frame clones, some missing. V, J and clone size derive from that table, while D and trimming were established from the DNA sequence. Seen here are roughly 230,000 clones, 80% to 90% observed once, and the top ten hold approximately 0.89%. The sequence came from a middle-aged man with acute or convalescent COVID-19. This chain connects TRBV28 to TRBJ1-4; 7 bases line up with TRBD1. The material sequenced was peripheral blood. The CDR3 bases are TGTGCCAGCAGTTGGGACAGCCGCTATGAAAAACTGTTTTTT. Amino acid sequence: CASSWDSRYEKLFF.